These 15 T cell receptor beta chains were all obtained from the same sample, sequenced in a study of T cells in tuberculosis. Sorting used thawed, overnight-rested PBMC stained with anti-CD3, a viability dye and GMM-loaded CD1B tetramer. The CD1B tetramers carried C32 glucose monomycolate purified from Rhodococcus equi. Produced via immunoSEQ multiplex PCR; TCRdb's table is partial and in-frame only. The profile shows roughly 92,000 clones, under 95% of them singletons. Sequences were obtained from CD1b-GMM tetramer-negative cells sorted from PBMCs. Every receptor here comes from an adult woman with latent tuberculosis.

The rearrangement links TRBV19 to TRBJ2-7, with TRBD2 matching 11 bases. V lost 4 bases to trimming and J lost 2 bases; unmatched junction nucleotides: 10. The CDR3 is 17 amino acids. Germline V gene sequence: CDR1 LNHDA, CDR2 SQIVND (reference sequence). The CDR3 reads CASSSLGTSGATYEQYF. DNA for the CDR3: TGTGCCAGTAGTAGCTTGGGGACTAGCGGCGCTACCTACGAGCAGTACTTC.

This clone was seen a few times. CDR3 nucleotide sequence: TGTGCCAGCTCCAGCCCCAGGGCGGGGGAGCAGTACGTC. The encoded protein is CASSSPRAGEQYV. V and J are TRBV28 and TRBJ2-7, with D perhaps matching TRBD2 (6 bases). Germline V gives CDR1 MDHEN, CDR2 SYDVKM. Trimming took off 8 bases at V and 7 bases at J, with 18 bases between the two ends. The CDR3 is 13 residues long.

V usage is TRBV6-6 and J usage is TRBJ2-7; a possible D gene is TRBD1 (5 bases). V lost 0 bases, J lost 11 bases, and 11 bases lay in between. CDR3 length: 12 amino acids. The V gene's germline CDR1 is MNHNY and CDR2 SVGAGI (reference sequence). CDR3 region: CASSYSVGVKYV. CDR3 sequence (DNA): TGTGCCAGCAGTTACTCCGTAGGGGTGAAGTACGTC.

The chain uses TRBV4-2 and TRBJ2-7; D gene ambiguous. Trimming left V 0 bases short and J 5 bases short, with 11 bases between. Germline values: CDR1 LGHNA, CDR2 YNFKEQ. This CDR3 has 14 amino acids. The DNA for the CDR3 is TGTGCCAGCAGCCAAGATTTCTCTAGTCACGAGCAGTACGTC. Amino acids: CASSQDFSSHEQYV.

The V and J genes are TRBV5-8 and TRBJ2-7; 7 nucleotides match TRBD1. Germline V gives CDR1 SGHTS, CDR2 YDEGEE. V was pared by 3 bases and J by 4 bases, with 4 bases of the junction left unmatched. This CDR3 comprises 13 residues. The CDR3 spells CASSSRQGYEQYV. In nucleotides, the CDR3 is TGTGCCAGCAGCTCCAGACAGGGATACGAGCAGTACGTC.

This clone was seen more than once but under ten times. This chain connects TRBV7-9 to TRBJ1-1; D remains unclear. The CDR3 is made up of 14 amino acids. The V gene's germline CDR1 is SEHNR and CDR2 FQNEAQ (reference sequence). V lost 1 base, J lost 4 bases, and 10 bases lay in between. The CDR3 DNA follows: TGTGCCAGCAGCTTAGAGGTAGGGAGCACTGAAGCTTTCTTT. It translates to CASSLEVGSTEAFF.

The chain uses TRBV18 and TRBJ2-6, with 12 bases identical to TRBD1. Trimming took 8 bases from V and 3 from J; bases not matched to a gene: 5. The length of the CDR3 is 16 residues. Germline V gene lookup returns CDR1 KGHSH and CDR2 LQKENI. The CDR3 loop reads CASRGTGGNGANVLTF. The DNA of the CDR3 is TGTGCCAGCCGGGGGACAGGGGGCAATGGGGCCAACGTCCTGACTTTC.

DNA of the CDR3: TGTGCCAGCACCTCCCTGGGGGGGACCAATGAGCAGTTCTTC. It codes for CASTSLGGTNEQFF. The rearrangement uses TRBV7-9 and TRBJ2-1, with TRBD2 identical over 7 bases. J lost 6 bases, V lost 7 bases, and 9 bases had no gene match. The CDR3 spans 14 residues. Per the germline V gene, CDR1 is SEHNR and CDR2 is FQNEAQ (reference sequence). The full variable domain, rest sourced from reference TRBV7-9 and TRBJ2-1, is DTGVSQNPRHKITKRGQNVTFRCDPISEHNRLYWYRQTLGQGPEFLTYFQNEAQLEKSRLLSDRFSAERPKGSFSTLEIQRTEQGDSAMYLCASTSLGGTNEQFFGPGTRLTVL.

The chain is built from TRBV19 and TRBJ2-5, with D possibly being TRBD2 (6 bases). This CDR3 is 15 amino acids long. Trimming took off 3 bases at V and 3 bases at J, with 14 bases between the two ends. The germline CDR1 and CDR2 sequences are LNHDA and SQIVND (reference sequence). CDR3: CASSIKEGMKETQYF. CDR3 bases: TGTGCCAGTAGTATTAAGGAGGGGATGAAAGAGACCCAGTACTTC.

The chain has TRBV10-3 and TRBJ2-3; 8 nucleotides line up with TRBD1. Trimming cost V 6 bases and J 0 bases; bases outside gene matches: 8. The CDR3 totals 16 residues. The germline CDR1 and CDR2 sequences are ENHRY and SYGVKD. The CDR3 protein is CAIRAGTGLSTDTQYF. CDR3 nucleotide sequence: TGTGCCATCAGAGCCGGGACAGGCCTTAGCACAGATACGCAGTATTTT.

The genes are TRBV19 and TRBJ1-1; TRBD1 might be the D (5 bases). The CDR3 totals 15 residues. Germline V gene data show CDR1 as LNHDA and CDR2 as SQIVND (reference sequence). V lost 6 bases and J 4 bases, leaving 18 bases between the germline ends. CDR3: CASSRPQGSTTEAFF. The DNA of the CDR3 is TGTGCCAGTAGCCGCCCCCAGGGATCCACCACTGAAGCTTTCTTT.

The chain couples TRBV6-5 to TRBJ2-5; 8 bases fit TRBD1. V lost 5 bases, J lost 5 bases, and 7 bases stayed unmatched. CDR3 size: 14 residues. The germline CDR1 and CDR2 sequences are MNHEY and SVGAGI. CDR3 sequence reads: CASSVQGARETQYF. The CDR3 region has the DNA TGTGCCAGCAGTGTCCAGGGGGCGCGGGAGACCCAGTACTTC.

The rearrangement links TRBV19 to TRBJ1-4; TRBD1 matches at 7 bases. The junction had 3 bases not matched to a gene; V was cut back by 1 base and J by 7 bases. CDR1 is LNHDA, CDR2 SQIVND, per germline (reference sequence). The CDR3 has 14 amino acids. The chain's CDR3 is CASSIATGAEKLFF. In DNA, the CDR3 is TGTGCCAGTAGTATAGCAACAGGGGCTGAAAAACTGTTTTTT.

This rearrangement joins TRBV28 to TRBJ1-6; 9 bases match TRBD1. V shed 6 bases and J 4 bases; nucleotides not matched to a gene: 7. The V gene's germline CDR1 is MDHEN and CDR2 SYDVKM. This CDR3 contains 16 residues. In DNA form, the CDR3 reads TGTGCCAGCAGCCGCCAGACAGGGGGGTATAATTCACCCCTCCACTTT. Amino acids: CASSRQTGGYNSPLHF.

The J gene is TRBJ2-2, the V gene TRBV19; the match to TRBD2 covers 7 bases. V was clipped by 3 bases and J by 1 base; unmatched bases: 2. CDR3 length: 15 amino acids. Germline V gene lookup returns CDR1 LNHDA and CDR2 SQIVND (reference sequence). The CDR3 sequence is CASSIAGVNTGELFF. CDR3 coding DNA: TGTGCCAGTAGTATCGCGGGGGTGAACACCGGGGAGCTGTTTTTT. Based on the CDR3 plus reference TRBV19 and TRBJ2-2, the full variable domain is DGGITQSPKYLFRKEGQNVTLSCEQNLNHDAMYWYRQDPGQGLRLIYYSQIVNDFQKGDIAEGYSVSREKKESFPLTVTSAQKNPTAFYLCASSIAGVNTGELFFGEGSRLTVL.